This TCR beta chain was retrieved from a study of control samples from healthy donors and cancer patients. Generated by immunoSEQ multiplex PCR, the TCRdb table keeps only in-frame clones and is missing some. Among over 150,000 clones, 94% were seen once, and the ten largest hold 4.5% to 6%. V was pared by 5 bases and J by 5 bases, with 10 bases between. This CDR3 contains 12 residues. In germline, CDR1 is SGHNT, CDR2 YENEEA. The sequenced material came from blood. This sequence originates from a middle-aged man in good health. The rearrangement links TRBV11-3 to TRBJ2-7, with D perhaps being TRBD1 or TRBD2 (5 bases each). The CDR3 loop is CASSLQGDEQYF. CDR3 nucleotides: TGTGCCAGCAGCCTTCAGGGAGACGAGCAGTACTTC.